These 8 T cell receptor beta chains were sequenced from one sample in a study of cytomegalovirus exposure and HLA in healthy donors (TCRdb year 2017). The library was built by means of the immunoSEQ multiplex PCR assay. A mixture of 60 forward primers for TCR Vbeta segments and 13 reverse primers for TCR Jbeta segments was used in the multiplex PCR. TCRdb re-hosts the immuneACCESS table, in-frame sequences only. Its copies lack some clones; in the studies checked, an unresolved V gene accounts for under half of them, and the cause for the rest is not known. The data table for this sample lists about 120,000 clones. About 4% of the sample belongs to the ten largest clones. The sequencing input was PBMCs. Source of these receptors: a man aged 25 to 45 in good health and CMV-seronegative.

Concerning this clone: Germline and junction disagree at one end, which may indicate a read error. CDR3: CASSLTTGPSGANVLTF. The CDR3 coding sequence is TGTGCCAGCAGCCTAACTACAGGACCCTCTGGGGCCAACGTCCTGACTTTC. V and J are TRBV7-3 and TRBJ2-6; D might be TRBD1 (5 bases). Germline V gene sequence: CDR1 SGHTA, CDR2 FQGTGA. This CDR3 is built from 17 residues.

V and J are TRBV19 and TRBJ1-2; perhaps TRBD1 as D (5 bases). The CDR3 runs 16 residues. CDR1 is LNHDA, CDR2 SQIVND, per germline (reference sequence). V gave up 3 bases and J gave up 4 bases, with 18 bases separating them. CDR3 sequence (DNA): TGTGCCAGTAGTATGGACAAGGGAAAATCAGTCTATGGCTACACCTTC. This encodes CASSMDKGKSVYGYTF.

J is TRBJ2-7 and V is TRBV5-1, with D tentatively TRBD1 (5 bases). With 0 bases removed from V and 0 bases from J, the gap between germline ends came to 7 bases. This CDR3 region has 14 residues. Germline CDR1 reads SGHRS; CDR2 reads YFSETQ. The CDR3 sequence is CASSLGGDSYEQYF. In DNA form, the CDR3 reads TGCGCCAGCAGCTTGGGGGGCGACTCCTACGAGCAGTACTTC.

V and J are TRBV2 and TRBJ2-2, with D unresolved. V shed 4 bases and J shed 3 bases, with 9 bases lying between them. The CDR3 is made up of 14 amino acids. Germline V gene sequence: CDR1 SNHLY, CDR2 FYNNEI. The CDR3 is CASSARAHTGELFF. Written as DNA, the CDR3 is TGTGCCAGCAGTGCACGCGCGCACACCGGGGAGCTGTTTTTT.

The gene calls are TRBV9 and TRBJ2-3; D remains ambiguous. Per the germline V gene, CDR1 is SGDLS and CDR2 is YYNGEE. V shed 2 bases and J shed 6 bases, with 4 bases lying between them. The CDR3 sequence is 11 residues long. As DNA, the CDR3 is TGTGCCAGCAGCGTCGGGGATACGCAGTATTTT. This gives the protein CASSVGDTQYF.

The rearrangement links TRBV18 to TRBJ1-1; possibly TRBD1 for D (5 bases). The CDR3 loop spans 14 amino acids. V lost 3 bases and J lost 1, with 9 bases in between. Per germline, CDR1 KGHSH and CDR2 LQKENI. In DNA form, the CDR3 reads TGTGCCAGCTCACCTTCAACAGGGAACACTGAAGCTTTCTTT. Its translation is CASSPSTGNTEAFF.

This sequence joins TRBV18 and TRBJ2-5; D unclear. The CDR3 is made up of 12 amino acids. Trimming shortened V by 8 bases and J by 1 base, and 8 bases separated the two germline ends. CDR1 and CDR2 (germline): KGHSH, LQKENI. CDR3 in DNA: TGTGCCAGCACTATTACCCAAGAGACCCAGTACTTC. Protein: CASTITQETQYF. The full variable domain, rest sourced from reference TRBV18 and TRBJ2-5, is NAGVMQNPRHLVRRRGQEARLRCSPMKGHSHVYWYRQLPEEGLKFMVYLQKENIIDESGMPKERFSAEFPKEGPSILRIQQVVRGDSAAYFCASTITQETQYFGPGTRLLVL.

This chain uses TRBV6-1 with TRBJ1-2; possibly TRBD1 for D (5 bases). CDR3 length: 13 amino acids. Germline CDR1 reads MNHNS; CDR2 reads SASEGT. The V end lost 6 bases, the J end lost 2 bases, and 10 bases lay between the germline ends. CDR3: CASSWGGNYGYTF. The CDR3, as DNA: TGTGCCAGCAGCTGGGGGGGAAACTATGGCTACACCTTC.